Presented here are 5 T cell receptor beta chains from one specimen sequenced in a study of blood T cells in healthy people across ages (dated by TCRdb to between 2014 and 2016). Libraries were built with 5' RACE. Sequencer: Illumina HiSeq 2500. A second PCR of about 6 to 11 cycles was performed with a sample-barcoded 5' primer and a J-beta primer mix. Clones were called with MiXCR by TCRdb after fastp trimmed the public reads at Q25, and only in-frame beta chains were retained. Every CDR3 protein is listed once, alongside the most common genes and DNA of its rows. This sample gives approximately 680,000 distinct CDR3 sequences in total; 32% of them show up just once. Clones ranked in the top ten supply 15% of the sample. Sequencing input: blood. Every receptor here comes from a woman aged 80 or over in good health. Donor details come from another sample of the same person, matched by shared clones.

V is TRBV6-5 and J is TRBJ2-5; 7 positions match TRBD1. Judging by the DNA end, TRBJ2-7 fits better; the J call may be wrong. The CDR3 is 13 amino acids. Germline V CDR1 and CDR2: MNHEY, SVGAGI. CDR3 bases: TGTGCCAGCAGTACACAGGGGTATTACGAGCAGTACTTC. This encodes CASSTQGYYEQYF.

Many counts were recorded for this clonotype. V usage is TRBV5-1 and J usage is TRBJ2-3; D tentatively fits TRBD1 or TRBD2 (5 bases each). Trimming took off 2 bases at V and 2 bases at J, with 12 bases between the two ends. The CDR3 spans 15 residues. CDR1 SGHRS and CDR2 YFSETQ come from the germline V gene. Here the CDR3 DNA reads TGCGCCAGCAGCTTTATCGGGACGGACACAGATACGCAGTATTTT. It codes for CASSFIGTDTDTQYF.

This clonotype was counted only a few times. The rearrangement joins TRBV6-6 to TRBJ2-2; 9 bases match TRBD1. CDR1 and CDR2 (germline): MNHNY, SVGAGI (reference sequence). The CDR3 sequence is 16 residues long. Trimming removed 6 bases from V and 4 bases from J; junction bases left unmatched: 9. This chain's CDR3 is CASSPIQGAGTGELFF. CDR3 DNA sequence: TGTGCCAGCAGCCCGATACAGGGGGCGGGCACCGGGGAGCTGTTTTTT.

This clonotype was observed many times. The rearrangement uses TRBV19 and TRBJ2-7, with 7 bases aligning to TRBD1. V shed 5 bases, J shed 4 bases, and the junction held 8 bases outside the gene matches. The germline V gene has CDR1 LNHDA and CDR2 SQIVND (reference sequence). The CDR3 has 14 residues. CDR3 DNA: TGTGCCAGTAGTCCACGGGGACAGCTATACGAGCAGTACTTC. It is translated as CASSPRGQLYEQYF.

Many counts were recorded for this clonotype. This chain joins TRBV2 and TRBJ2-7; possibly TRBD2 for D (5 bases). CDR3 size: 13 residues. Trimming pared 4 bases from V and 5 bases from J, leaving 12 bases between. The germline V gene has CDR1 SNHLY and CDR2 FYNNEI. Here the CDR3 DNA reads TGTGCCAGCAGTGGGCAGCTCGGGGACGAGCAGTACTTC. It specifies CASSGQLGDEQYF.